One TCR beta chain is described in this entry. Its binding antigen is unknown. The junction differs from germline at one of its ends, possibly a read error. Participants in the prospective study were enrolled through a virtual design, were aged roughly 18 to 100 years, and lived in approximately 24 United States geographic areas. In the prospective study, cohorts were assigned on the basis of participant-reported clinical history obtained from a screening survey and a study questionnaire. Recovered participants in ImmuneRACE Cohort 3 were defined by two consecutive negative NP/OP PCR tests, clearance by a healthcare professional, or resolution of symptoms. In the prospective study, whole blood, serum and a nasopharyngeal or oropharyngeal swab were collected from each participant by mobile phlebotomists. Prospective study participants could optionally give additional blood draws and questionnaires over an approximately two-month period. Prospective study blood samples were shipped either frozen or at room temperature before DNA extraction.

This sample was included in a study of blood T cell repertoires in COVID-19 (dated by TCRdb to 2018 to 2021). For the study in its entirety: Collaborator samples came from the United States, Italy and Spain and covered acute and convalescent phases of COVID-19. The prospective study material was composed of cDNA or gDNA derived from T cells, B-cell-depleted T cells, or PBMCs. Subjects who had been exposed to COVID-19, were actively infected with it, or had recovered from it provided the deeply sampled blood TCRbeta repertoires that made up the dataset. The repertoires were released in a freely available public database intended as a resource for research on the immune response to SARS-CoV-2. The samples were drawn from two sources: the first 160 participants of the ongoing ImmuneRACE study, and 1,254 subjects contributed by 6 global collaborators. The sample metadata nearly always contained a de-identified subject ID, COVID-19 status, age in years and sex. Where available, HLA class I and class II types were taken from metadata supplied by the sample provider and were not determined by assay-based typing. Overall study outcomes, separate from this receptor: How much clinical and demographic metadata was included differed by source and by participant, and the metadata was provided uncurated.

CDR1 and CDR2, per the germline V gene (reference sequence), are SSHAT and FNYEAQ. The CDR3 contains 16 residues, cysteine and phenylalanine counted. CDR3 DNA is the only sequence kept; it has 48 bases, read in frame from the first base. TCRbeta CDR3 regions were amplified from genomic DNA by means of the immunoSEQ Assay, a bias-controlled multiplex PCR. The paper's data handling went like this. The number of nucleated cells in each sample was estimated from the amplification of reference gene primers within the assay. To quantify the absolute abundance of each unique TCRbeta CDR3 rearrangement, sequence reads were collapsed and filtered. For each sample, productive Simpson clonality was calculated as the square root of Simpson's diversity index over productive rearrangements. TCRdb limited this immuneACCESS table to in-frame rearrangements with V and J called. A share of clones is missing; checked studies link under half to unresolved V genes, and the rest is unexplained. That table is the source of V, J and clone size, and D and trimming were worked out from the DNA. In this sample the table shows 150,000 to 200,000 clones, approximately 80% of which occur a single time. The ten most abundant clones make up 9.5% to 11% of the sample.

The TCR sequence derives from a man aged 50 or older who had recovered from COVID-19. Sequencing was performed on PBMCs or T cells enriched from blood (not recorded which). The rearrangement combines TRBV7-7 with TRBJ2-1, with 8 bases matching TRBD1. The CDR3 loop reads CASSPALTGAYNEQFF. The DNA sequence reads TGTGCTAGCAGCCCCGCCCTGACAGGGGCCTACAATGAGCAGTTCTTC.